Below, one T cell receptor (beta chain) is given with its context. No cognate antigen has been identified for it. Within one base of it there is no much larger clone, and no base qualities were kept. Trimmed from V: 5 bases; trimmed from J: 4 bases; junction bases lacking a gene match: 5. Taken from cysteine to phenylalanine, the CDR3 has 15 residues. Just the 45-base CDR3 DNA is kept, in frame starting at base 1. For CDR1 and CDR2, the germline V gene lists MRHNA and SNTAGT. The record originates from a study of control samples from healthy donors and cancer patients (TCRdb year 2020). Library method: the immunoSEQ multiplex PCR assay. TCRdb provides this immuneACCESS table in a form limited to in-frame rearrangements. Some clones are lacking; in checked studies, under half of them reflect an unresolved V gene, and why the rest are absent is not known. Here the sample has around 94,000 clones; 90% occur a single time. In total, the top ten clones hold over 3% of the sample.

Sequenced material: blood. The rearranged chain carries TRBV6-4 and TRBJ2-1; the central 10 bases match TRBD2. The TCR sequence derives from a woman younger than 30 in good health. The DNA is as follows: TGTGCCAGCAGTTTAGCGGGGGGCGGATACAATGAGCAGTTCTTC. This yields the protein CASSLAGGGYNEQFF.